The next 27 T cell receptor beta chains were all read from a single sample in a study of PD-L1 blockade in urothelial cancer. Some clones are missing from TCRdb's copy, which holds only in-frame ones; the method was immunoSEQ multiplex PCR. The sample includes tens of thousands of clones, 88% of them seen just once. Noted time point: peripheral blood 6 weeks after treatment start. This specimen was PBMCs, taken around atezolizumab (anti-PD-L1) treatment. These receptors were obtained from a man in his sixties with urothelial cancer.

The chain uses TRBV7-3 and TRBJ2-5; D is unresolved. Per the germline V gene, CDR1 is SGHTA and CDR2 is FQGTGA. V lost 0 bases and J lost 5, with 10 bases in between. The CDR3 spans 14 residues. The CDR3 DNA sequence: TGTGCCAGCAGCTTAACCGCGACTTCGGAGACCCAGTACTTC. It codes for CASSLTATSETQYF.

V gene TRBV20-1 combines with J gene TRBJ1-2; D is unclear. Germline CDR1 DFQATT, CDR2 SNEGSKA (reference sequence). The V end was cut by 5 bases, the J end by 5 bases, with 9 bases between. The CDR3 contains 11 residues. The CDR3 nucleotides are TGCAGTGCTGTGACGGGATATGGCTACACCTTC. Translation gives CSAVTGYGYTF.

This clone was picked up a small number of times. V gene TRBV5-1 combines with J gene TRBJ1-6; D might be TRBD1 (5 bases). This CDR3 region has 15 residues. Between the trimmed V and J ends, which lost 0 bases and 8 bases, there was a span of 12 bases. The germline CDR1 and CDR2 sequences are SGHRS and YFSETQ. The CDR3 sequence is CASSLAMGEDSPLHF. Written as DNA, the CDR3 is TGCGCCAGCAGCTTGGCGATGGGGGAGGATTCACCCCTCCACTTT.

V gene TRBV7-2 combines with J gene TRBJ2-3, with 8 bases aligning to TRBD1. V dropped 5 bases and J dropped 1; count of bases not matched to a gene: 5. Looked up from germline, CDR1 is SGHTA and CDR2 is FQGNSA. This CDR3 is 15 amino acids long. The CDR3 bases are TGTGCCAGCAGCGAACAGGGGGTAGGCACAGATACGCAGTATTTT. This encodes CASSEQGVGTDTQYF.

This sequence joins TRBV5-4 and TRBJ2-7; D unresolved. The CDR3 sequence is 12 residues long. The germline V gene has CDR1 SGHNT and CDR2 YYREEE (reference sequence). V lost 5 bases, J lost 0 bases, and 6 bases lay in between. The CDR3 region has the DNA TGTGCCAGCAGTCTGAGCTCCTACGAGCAGTACTTC. Its translation: CASSLSSYEQYF.

This chain links TRBV7-8 with TRBJ2-6; D remains unclear. The CDR3 extends over 18 amino acids. V was shortened by 1 base and J by 0 bases, with 13 bases between the two germline ends. Germline lookup yields CDR1 SGHVS and CDR2 FQNEAQ. CDR3 sequence (DNA): TGTGCCAGCAGCTTAGAAACCACCGGTAGCTCTGGGGCCAACGTCCTGACTTTC. It yields the protein CASSLETTGSSGANVLTF.

This chain connects TRBV5-1 to TRBJ1-2, with no clear D. The CDR3 runs 15 residues. Trimming pared 0 bases from V and 5 bases from J, leaving 14 bases between. CDR1 SGHRS and CDR2 YFSETQ come from the germline V gene. The CDR3 coding sequence is TGCGCCAGCAGCTTGGCCGAAGTGAGATCGTATGGCTACACCTTC. As protein: CASSLAEVRSYGYTF. Drawing the rest from reference TRBV5-1 and TRBJ1-2, the complete variable domain is KAGVTQTPRYLIKTRGQQVTLSCSPISGHRSVSWYQQTPGQGLQFLFEYFSETQRNKGNFPGRFSGRQFSNSRSEMNVSTLELGDSALYLCASSLAEVRSYGYTFGSGTRLTVV.

The V gene is TRBV27, the J gene TRBJ2-7, with TRBD1 identical over 9 bases. The CDR3 runs 14 residues. V lost 2 bases to trimming and J lost 4 bases; unmatched junction nucleotides: 3. Germline values: CDR1 MNHEY, CDR2 SMNVEV (reference sequence). The CDR3 nucleotides read TGTGCCAGCAGTTTAGGGACAGGGTTTTACGAGCAGTACTTC. This codes for CASSLGTGFYEQYF.

The chain combines TRBV11-3 with TRBJ2-5; the D gene is possibly TRBD1 (6 bases). Germline CDR1 reads SGHNT; CDR2 reads YENEEA. This CDR3 is built from 16 residues. The V and J ends lost 2 bases and 4 bases respectively, with 17 bases between them. CDR3 protein: CASSLSYRVQGETQYF. DNA for the CDR3: TGTGCCAGCAGCTTATCCTACAGGGTCCAAGGAGAGACCCAGTACTTC.

The chain couples TRBV5-5 to TRBJ2-5, with a tentative D call TRBD1 (5 bases). The CDR3 runs to 13 residues. Germline V lookup: CDR1 SGHKS, CDR2 YYEKEE (reference sequence). The V end was cut by 4 bases, the J end by 5 bases, with 12 bases between. The chain's CDR3 is CASSGAPGETQYF. DNA of the CDR3: TGTGCCAGCAGCGGGGCTCCAGGGGAGACCCAGTACTTC. The full variable domain, completed using reference TRBV5-5 and TRBJ2-5, is DAGVTQSPTHLIKTRGQQVTLRCSPISGHKSVSWYQQVLGQGPQFIFQYYEKEERGRGNFPDRFSARQFPNYSSELNVNALLLGDSALYLCASSGAPGETQYFGPGTRLLVL.

This chain links TRBV5-1 with TRBJ1-1, with a weak D call TRBD1 (5 bases). The CDR3 length is 15 residues. Trimming removed 0 bases at V and 4 bases at J, with 13 bases between. Per germline, CDR1 SGHRS and CDR2 YFSETQ. The CDR3 protein is CASSLVGAGPTEAFF. The CDR3 nucleotides are TGCGCCAGCAGCTTGGTAGGCGCAGGGCCCACTGAAGCTTTCTTT.

This clone was seen only once. The DNA of the CDR3 is TGTGCCAGCACCCCAGGTATGGGGGGAACAGATACGCAGTATTTT. This encodes CASTPGMGGTDTQYF. The chain is built from TRBV7-9 and TRBJ2-3, with D perhaps TRBD2 (6 bases). V was cut by 7 bases and J by 3 bases, with 17 bases left in between. This CDR3 comprises 15 residues. CDR1 SEHNR and CDR2 FQNEAQ come from the germline V gene (reference sequence).

For the CDR3, the DNA is TGTGCCAGCAGTGAAGTTCAGGGAGGGGACATTCAGTACTTC. It encodes CASSEVQGGDIQYF. J is TRBJ2-4 and V is TRBV2, with TRBD2 identical over 7 bases. The V gene's germline CDR1 is SNHLY and CDR2 FYNNEI. The CDR3 is 14 amino acids. V shed 1 base and J 8 bases; nucleotides not matched to a gene: 5. The full variable domain, rest sourced from reference TRBV2 and TRBJ2-4, is EPEVTQTPSHQVTQMGQEVILRCVPISNHLYFYWYRQILGQKVEFLVSFYNNEISEKSEIFDDQFSVERPDGSNFTLKIRSTKLEDSAMYFCASSEVQGGDIQYFGAGTRLSVL.

The chain uses TRBV7-3 and TRBJ1-1; D is uncertain. Germline-derived CDR1 and CDR2 are SGHTA and FQGTGA. V lost 0 bases and J lost 1, with 18 bases in between. The CDR3 consists of 18 residues. This chain's CDR3 is CASSLTSGGHLGNTEAFF. The CDR3 nucleotides read TGTGCCAGCAGCTTAACATCGGGAGGGCACCTAGGGAACACTGAAGCTTTCTTT.

This clone was observed a single time. The CDR3: CASSEFGLQGASKTQYF. The DNA for the CDR3 is TGTGCCAGCAGTGAATTCGGTTTGCAGGGGGCTTCGAAGACCCAGTACTTC. The V call is TRBV2, the J call TRBJ2-5; 8 bases are shared with TRBD1. Germline V gene sequence: CDR1 SNHLY, CDR2 FYNNEI. With V trimmed by 2 bases and J by 6 bases, 14 bases remained unmatched. CDR3 length: 17 amino acids. Variable domain in full (rest from reference TRBV2 and TRBJ2-5): EPEVTQTPSHQVTQMGQEVILRCVPISNHLYFYWYRQILGQKVEFLVSFYNNEISEKSEIFDDQFSVERPDGSNFTLKIRSTKLEDSAMYFCASSEFGLQGASKTQYFGPGTRLLVL.

This clone has just one count. J is TRBJ1-2 and V is TRBV7-2; 9 bases fit TRBD1. Germline values: CDR1 SGHTA, CDR2 FQGNSA. Trimming at V came to 6 bases and at J to 3 bases, leaving 11 bases not matched to a gene. The CDR3 is 16 amino acids. CDR3 protein: CASSSDAGQGYYGYTF. CDR3 DNA sequence: TGTGCCAGCAGTTCCGACGCGGGACAGGGATACTATGGCTACACCTTC.

V and J are TRBV9 and TRBJ2-7; 9 bases fit TRBD1. V lost 5 bases and J lost 4; bases outside the gene matches: 1. The CDR3 contains 12 residues. CDR1 is SGDLS and CDR2 is YYNGEE in the germline V gene. The CDR3 is CASRGTGYEQYF. CDR3 in DNA: TGTGCCAGCAGGGGGACAGGGTACGAGCAGTACTTC.

The chain has TRBV9 and TRBJ1-1; possibly TRBD1 for D (5 bases). Germline CDR1 SGDLS, CDR2 YYNGEE. The ends were cut back, 0 bases at V and 6 bases at J, with 12 bases in the middle. The length of the CDR3 is 14 residues. DNA of the CDR3: TGTGCCAGCAGCGTAGTATCCGGAGGGGCTGAAGCTTTCTTT. Protein product: CASSVVSGGAEAFF.

The chain recombines TRBV19 with TRBJ1-2; D perhaps matches TRBD1 (5 bases). This CDR3 is built from 15 residues. In germline, CDR1 is LNHDA, CDR2 SQIVND (reference sequence). The ends were cut back, 4 bases at V and 3 bases at J, with 15 bases in the middle. The CDR3 region has the DNA TGTGCCAGTAGTACGACATACGACAGCTACTATGGCTACACCTTC. This sequence encodes CASSTTYDSYYGYTF.

The J gene is TRBJ2-4, the V gene TRBV15; the match to TRBD1 covers 11 bases. From germline, CDR1 is LNHNV and CDR2 YYDKDF (reference sequence). The J segment lost 1 base and the V segment lost 0 bases, leaving 14 bases of the junction unmatched. This CDR3 is 21 amino acids long. The CDR3 is CATSRDILRTGGAEAKNIQYF. The DNA of the CDR3 is TGTGCCACCAGCAGAGACATACTACGGACAGGGGGCGCCGAGGCCAAAAACATTCAGTACTTC. Using reference TRBV15 and TRBJ2-4 for the parts outside the CDR3, the full variable domain is DAMVIQNPRYQVTQFGKPVTLSCSQTLNHNVMYWYQQKSSQAPKLLFHYYDKDFNNEADTPDNFQSRRPNTSFCFLDIRSPGLGDTAMYLCATSRDILRTGGAEAKNIQYFGAGTRLSVL.

The rearrangement uses TRBV19 and TRBJ2-1; 8 positions match TRBD2. The J segment lost 1 base and the V segment lost 6 bases, leaving 5 bases of the junction unmatched. This CDR3 has 15 amino acids. Germline-derived CDR1 and CDR2 are LNHDA and SQIVND (reference sequence). The CDR3 DNA reads as TGTGCCAGTAGGAGCGGGAGCAGTTCCTACAATGAGCAGTTCTTC. Translating it yields CASRSGSSSYNEQFF.

The chain recombines TRBV15 with TRBJ2-5; the match to TRBD2 covers 7 bases. The CDR3 is 15 amino acids. CDR1 is LNHNV and CDR2 is YYDKDF in the germline V gene (reference sequence). With 3 bases clipped from V and 5 bases from J, the junction kept 9 bases outside the gene matches. CDR3 protein: CATSRTPAGRETQYF. For the CDR3, the DNA is TGTGCCACCAGCAGGACCCCAGCGGGGCGGGAGACCCAGTACTTC.

This clone was recorded once. The chain has TRBV5-1 and TRBJ1-6, with TRBD1 as a possible D gene (5 bases). V shed 2 bases and J shed 7 bases, with 10 bases lying between them. This CDR3 region has 14 residues. Germline assignment: CDR1 SGHRS and CDR2 YFSETQ. The CDR3 DNA reads TGCGCCAGCAGCTTTGGGGCAGGAAATTCACCCCTCCACTTT. Its protein product is CASSFGAGNSPLHF.

The V gene is TRBV19, the J gene TRBJ2-7; D remains ambiguous. The CDR3 sequence is 13 residues long. Trimming removed 4 bases from V and 1 base from J, with 8 bases in between. CDR1 and CDR2 from the germline V gene are LNHDA and SQIVND (reference sequence). CDR3 nucleotide sequence: TGTGCCAGTAGTACAGCAGCGTCCTACGAGCAGTACTTC. Translated, it gives CASSTAASYEQYF.

The chain has TRBV5-1 and TRBJ2-5; D not resolved. This CDR3 contains 13 residues. Trimming removed 0 bases at V and 5 bases at J, with 8 bases between. CDR1 is SGHRS and CDR2 is YFSETQ in the germline V gene. CDR3 nucleotides: TGCGCCAGCAGCTTGGCAGGATCTGAGACCCAGTACTTC. Residues: CASSLAGSETQYF.

The V gene is TRBV28, the J gene TRBJ2-6; D remains ambiguous. V dropped 7 bases and J dropped 0 bases, with 4 bases sitting between them. Per the germline V gene, CDR1 is MDHEN and CDR2 is SYDVKM. The CDR3 consists of 13 residues. The CDR3 region is CASIRSGANVLTF. As DNA, the CDR3 is TGTGCCAGCATTCGCTCTGGGGCCAACGTCCTGACTTTC.

The chain employs TRBV18 and TRBJ2-4; 8 nucleotides agree with TRBD1. This CDR3 contains 15 residues. The ends lost 5 bases at V and 0 bases at J; junction bases unmatched: 3. Germline V gene data show CDR1 as KGHSH and CDR2 as LQKENI. This chain's CDR3 is CASSDRGIAKNIQYF. CDR3 bases: TGTGCCAGCTCAGACAGGGGAATAGCCAAAAACATTCAGTACTTC.